Sequencing of this TCR beta chain was carried out in a study of blood T cell repertoires in COVID-19. About the research overall: PBMCs, B-cell-depleted T cells, or T cells were the source of the cDNA or gDNA that made up the material.

The count of this clone is one. The CDR3 spans 15 residues. Germline assignment: CDR1 LGHNA and CDR2 YNFKEQ. Unmatched junction bases numbered 7, after V lost 5 bases and J lost 6 bases. Authors' data handling: Amplifying reference gene primers gave estimates of nucleated cell counts. Sequencing used immunoSEQ multiplex PCR; TCRdb keeps in-frame clones, though not all of them. D and trimming were read from the DNA, whereas the V and J calls and clone size are those reported in that table. The sample lists 180,000 or so clones; over 75% were seen once. The origin of this receptor is a man in his forties with active or convalescent COVID-19. The rearrangement uses TRBV4-2 and TRBJ2-7; 13 bases are shared with TRBD2. The specimen was peripheral blood. Here the CDR3 DNA reads TGTGCCAGCAGCTCTCGACTAGCGGGGGGTGGCGAGCAGTACTTC. This translates into CASSSRLAGGGEQYF.